This T cell receptor (beta chain) derives from a study of identical twins (TCRdb year 2016). As for the study more broadly: To test whether fetal clonotypes persist, this study deep-sequenced TCR alpha and beta repertoires from monozygotic twins, from unrelated adults of various ages, and from cord blood. Replicate twin experiments were performed at different times using different library preparation protocols to rule out contamination. Paper-wide results and their limitations: Zero-insertion analyses could be partly confounded by invariant T cells such as MAIT and iNKT, although diverse VJ usage argued against such confounding for most clonotypes. Excess twin sharing in beta out-of-frame sequences was weaker because fewer shared sequences lowered the signal-to-noise ratio. Fewer insertions were carried by abundant cord blood beta clonotypes; a weaker similar trend was observed in young adult naive repertoires, while no such trend was observed in memory repertoires. Out-of-frame TCR alpha sharing in monozygotic twins was systematically underestimated by recombination models, whereas sharing between unrelated individuals was in agreement with the recombination models. Because the same donors could not be followed over many years, the conclusions relied on cross-sectional statistical analysis. Compared with coincidental sharing between unrelated individuals, out-of-frame TCR alpha sequences shared between twins showed an excess of sequences with low generation probability.

Every donor in the study was a healthy Caucasian. Three pairs of female monozygotic twins, all aged 18 to 29 years, were included in the twin cohort. Peripheral blood mononuclear cells were used as the source from which RNA for TCR libraries was isolated. The library relied on 5' RACE. Sequencing instrument: Illumina HiSeq 2000. A universal primer binding site was introduced by template switching, and a unique molecular identifier was present in the final cDNA, enabling accurate counting of TCR cDNA molecules. Specific primers in the conserved constant-segment region were used to synthesize first-strand cDNA for TCR alpha and beta chains. To control for contamination, each cDNA library was double barcoded with a SMART-Mk sample barcode plus Illumina barcodes. TruSeq adapter sequences along with Illumina sample barcodes were introduced in two successive PCR steps. Sequencing of the TCR alpha and beta cDNA libraries was done on the Illumina HiSeq platform using custom primers. In the original analysis: Raw reads were processed with MiGEC to extract unique molecular identifiers, and MiXCR was used to determine CDR3 positions. For each individual, recombination models were inferred using an EM algorithm with the repgenHMM and IGoR tools. The analysis of shared clonotypes was done with the tcR package in R, with sharing normalized by the product of cloneset sizes. To study raw recombination free of thymic and clonal selection effects, out-of-frame nonproductive sequences were analyzed. The public sequencing data were trimmed at Q25 with fastp and processed into clonotypes with MiXCR by TCRdb, which kept only in-frame beta chains. Rows are combined by CDR3 protein, so each entry shows the most common genes and DNA. TCRdb's processing, not the study's, gives the V and J calls here. For this sample there are a few hundred thousand distinct CDR3 sequences; more than 9% appear just once. Of the sample, roughly 3.2% is held by the ten largest clones.

V and J are trimmed by 5 bases and 3 bases, and the gene matches miss 7 bases of the junction. CDR3 length: 14 amino acids, cysteine to phenylalanine. Solely the CDR3 DNA is kept, with 42 bases framed from the first base. This clonotype was observed a handful of times. It lacks a known antigen. There are no base qualities to consult, and no much larger clone falls within one base. The same data also contributed to another study, on yellow fever vaccine responses in identical twins. Drawing on the second study: The authors reported that the T cell response to vaccination in identical twins appeared partly convergent and partly personalized. In identical twins, the study followed T cell clones that responded to the vaccine with precision.

Sequenced material: PBMCs. This receptor was obtained from a woman younger than 30 in good health. The V gene is TRBV12-3 or TRBV12-4 and the J gene is TRBJ2-7, with 7 middle bases fitting TRBD2. The CDR3 region reads CASSRKGTNYEQYF. The DNA is TGTGCCAGCAGTCGTAAAGGGACTAACTACGAGCAGTACTTC.